This T cell receptor (beta chain) was identified in a study of blood T cell repertoires in COVID-19. Study details: Collection of acute and convalescent COVID-19 samples took place in the United States, Italy and Spain. T cells, B-cell-depleted T cells, or PBMCs provided the cDNA or gDNA that served as material.

In the authors' methods: Reference gene primer amplification in the assay estimated nucleated cell counts. The protocol was immunoSEQ multiplex PCR, while the TCRdb copy is restricted to in-frame clones and leaves out a portion. D and trimming were read from the DNA, whereas the V and J calls and clone size are those reported in that table. The sample lists some 240,000 clones; roughly four fifths were seen once. This clone was recorded only once. Germline lookup yields CDR1 SGHNT and CDR2 YYREEE (reference sequence). Germline trimming cut 3 bases from V and 2 bases from J; bases unmatched to any gene: 8. The CDR3 length is 16 residues.

Sequenced material: peripheral blood. The TCR originated in a woman at least 80 years old with acute or convalescent COVID-19. V and J are TRBV5-4 and TRBJ2-1; 7 bases align to TRBD2. In nucleotides, the CDR3 is TGTGCCAGCAGCTGGGGGGGGAGGGTCACCTACAATGAGCAGTTCTTC. Residues: CASSWGGRVTYNEQFF.